This T cell receptor (beta chain) was recovered during a study of neoadjuvant anti-PD-1 for oral cavity cancer. General study points: TCR analyses covered only three patients per response group.

Comments on this clone: Its antigen is as yet unknown.

V lost 6 bases, J lost 2 bases, and 17 bases lay in between. Germline lookup yields CDR1 SEHNR and CDR2 FQNEAQ (reference sequence). This CDR3 has 15 residues. The sample's time point: after neoadjuvant nivolumab, at surgical resection. These newly diagnosed stage II-IVA oral cavity squamous cell carcinoma patients had no prior systemic or radiation treatment. Repertoires were generated with immunoSEQ multiplex PCR, while TCRdb's copy carries only in-frame clones and drops some. Of approximately 15,000 clones in the sample, around 76% were seen once. The source material was PBMCs, sampled after nivolumab (anti-PD-1) treatment. The chain links TRBV7-9 to TRBJ2-7, with D tentatively TRBD1 or TRBD2 (6 bases each). The source of this sequence is a person aged 35-79 years with oral cavity squamous cell carcinoma. CDR3 loop: CASSYASGAAYEQYF. The CDR3 region has the DNA TGTGCCAGCAGTTATGCGTCGGGGGCAGCCTACGAGCAGTACTTC.